The subject of this entry is one T cell receptor (beta chain). Its antigen remains unidentified. No base quality values were provided; no much bigger clone lies one nucleotide off. These data belong to a study of blood T cell repertoires in COVID-19 (dated by TCRdb to the early 2020s). Regarding the research as a whole: The collaborator samples originated in the United States, Italy and Spain and spanned the acute and convalescent phases of COVID-19. Where HLA class I and class II types were available, the types were taken from metadata supplied by the sample provider, not from assay-based typing. The material from the prospective study consisted of cDNA or gDNA derived from T cells, B-cell-depleted T cells, or PBMCs. The repertoires were made available in a free public database intended to serve as a resource for research on the immune response to SARS-CoV-2. Deeply sampled blood TCRbeta repertoires from subjects exposed to, actively infected with, or recovered from COVID-19 were included in the dataset. A de-identified subject ID, COVID-19 status, age in years and sex were almost always included in the sample metadata. The samples were drawn from two sources: the first 160 participants of the ongoing ImmuneRACE study, and fewer than 1,500 subjects contributed by 6 global collaborators.

CDR1 and CDR2 are drawn from the germline V gene (reference sequence): DFQATT, SNEGSKA. V is reduced by 3 bases and J by 2 bases, leaving a spacing of 11 bases between them. The CDR3 spans 13 residues, from the cysteine through the phenylalanine. The kept DNA is CDR3 alone, 39 bases in frame from the first base. Each collaborating institution followed its own protocols to collect whole blood in K2EDTA tubes. For TCRbeta analysis, collaborators shipped samples in one of three forms: frozen whole blood, isolated PBMCs, or DNA extracted from either of those sample types. The full study reports these points: The quantity of clinical and demographic metadata differed by source and by participant and was supplied without curation.

The immunoSEQ Assay, a bias-controlled multiplex PCR, was used to amplify TCRbeta CDR3 regions from genomic DNA. On the authors' methods: The number of nucleated cells in each sample was estimated from the amplification of reference gene primers within the assay. Sequence reads were collapsed and filtered to measure the absolute abundance of every unique TCRbeta CDR3 rearrangement. For each sample, productive Simpson clonality was calculated as the square root of Simpson's diversity index over productive rearrangements. TCRdb took this table from immuneACCESS and kept in-frame rearrangements with V and J called. Such tables lack part of the clones; where checked against another copy, unresolved V genes explain under half of the gap, and the rest is unexplained. That table furnishes V, J and clone size, whereas the DNA furnished D and trimming. The sample table holds roughly 200,000 clones, of which about nine tenths were seen once. The top ten hold around 7% of the sample.

The chain is encoded by TRBV20-1 joined to TRBJ2-7, with no confident D gene call. The sample consisted of peripheral blood. The source is a man aged 35-49 years with acute or convalescent COVID-19. The CDR3 reads CSASSPHTYEQYF. The nucleotide sequence reads TGCAGTGCTAGTTCCCCCCACACCTACGAGCAGTACTTC.